This TCR beta chain was identified in a study of blood T cell repertoires in COVID-19. Overall study context: In each case, the material was cDNA or gDNA derived from T cells, B-cell-depleted T cells, or PBMCs.

Profiled with immunoSEQ multiplex PCR; TCRdb holds only in-frame clones, not every one. The sample lists about 120,000 clones, around nine tenths occurring once. CDR1 SEHNR and CDR2 FQNEAQ come from the germline V gene (reference sequence). V was pared by 5 bases and J by 5 bases, with 12 bases between. This CDR3 is 13 amino acids long. This sequence was found in a man aged 45-65 years with active COVID-19. Sequencing was done on a sample of peripheral blood. This chain joins TRBV7-9 and TRBJ2-5; TRBD2 is a possible D gene (6 bases). CDR3 DNA sequence: TGTGCCAGCAGCGCACCTGGGGGGGAGACCCAGTACTTC. Amino acid sequence: CASSAPGGETQYF.